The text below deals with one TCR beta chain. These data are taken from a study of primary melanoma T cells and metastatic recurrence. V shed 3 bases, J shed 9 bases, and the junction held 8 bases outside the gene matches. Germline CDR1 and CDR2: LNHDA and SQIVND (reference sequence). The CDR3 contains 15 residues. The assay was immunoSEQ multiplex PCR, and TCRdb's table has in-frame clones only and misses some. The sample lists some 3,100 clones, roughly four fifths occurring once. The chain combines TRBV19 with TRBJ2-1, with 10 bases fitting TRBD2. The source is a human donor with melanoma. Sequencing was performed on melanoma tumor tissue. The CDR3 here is CASSIRLAGATEQFF. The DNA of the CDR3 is TGTGCCAGTAGTATTAGGCTAGCGGGAGCGACTGAGCAGTTCTTC.